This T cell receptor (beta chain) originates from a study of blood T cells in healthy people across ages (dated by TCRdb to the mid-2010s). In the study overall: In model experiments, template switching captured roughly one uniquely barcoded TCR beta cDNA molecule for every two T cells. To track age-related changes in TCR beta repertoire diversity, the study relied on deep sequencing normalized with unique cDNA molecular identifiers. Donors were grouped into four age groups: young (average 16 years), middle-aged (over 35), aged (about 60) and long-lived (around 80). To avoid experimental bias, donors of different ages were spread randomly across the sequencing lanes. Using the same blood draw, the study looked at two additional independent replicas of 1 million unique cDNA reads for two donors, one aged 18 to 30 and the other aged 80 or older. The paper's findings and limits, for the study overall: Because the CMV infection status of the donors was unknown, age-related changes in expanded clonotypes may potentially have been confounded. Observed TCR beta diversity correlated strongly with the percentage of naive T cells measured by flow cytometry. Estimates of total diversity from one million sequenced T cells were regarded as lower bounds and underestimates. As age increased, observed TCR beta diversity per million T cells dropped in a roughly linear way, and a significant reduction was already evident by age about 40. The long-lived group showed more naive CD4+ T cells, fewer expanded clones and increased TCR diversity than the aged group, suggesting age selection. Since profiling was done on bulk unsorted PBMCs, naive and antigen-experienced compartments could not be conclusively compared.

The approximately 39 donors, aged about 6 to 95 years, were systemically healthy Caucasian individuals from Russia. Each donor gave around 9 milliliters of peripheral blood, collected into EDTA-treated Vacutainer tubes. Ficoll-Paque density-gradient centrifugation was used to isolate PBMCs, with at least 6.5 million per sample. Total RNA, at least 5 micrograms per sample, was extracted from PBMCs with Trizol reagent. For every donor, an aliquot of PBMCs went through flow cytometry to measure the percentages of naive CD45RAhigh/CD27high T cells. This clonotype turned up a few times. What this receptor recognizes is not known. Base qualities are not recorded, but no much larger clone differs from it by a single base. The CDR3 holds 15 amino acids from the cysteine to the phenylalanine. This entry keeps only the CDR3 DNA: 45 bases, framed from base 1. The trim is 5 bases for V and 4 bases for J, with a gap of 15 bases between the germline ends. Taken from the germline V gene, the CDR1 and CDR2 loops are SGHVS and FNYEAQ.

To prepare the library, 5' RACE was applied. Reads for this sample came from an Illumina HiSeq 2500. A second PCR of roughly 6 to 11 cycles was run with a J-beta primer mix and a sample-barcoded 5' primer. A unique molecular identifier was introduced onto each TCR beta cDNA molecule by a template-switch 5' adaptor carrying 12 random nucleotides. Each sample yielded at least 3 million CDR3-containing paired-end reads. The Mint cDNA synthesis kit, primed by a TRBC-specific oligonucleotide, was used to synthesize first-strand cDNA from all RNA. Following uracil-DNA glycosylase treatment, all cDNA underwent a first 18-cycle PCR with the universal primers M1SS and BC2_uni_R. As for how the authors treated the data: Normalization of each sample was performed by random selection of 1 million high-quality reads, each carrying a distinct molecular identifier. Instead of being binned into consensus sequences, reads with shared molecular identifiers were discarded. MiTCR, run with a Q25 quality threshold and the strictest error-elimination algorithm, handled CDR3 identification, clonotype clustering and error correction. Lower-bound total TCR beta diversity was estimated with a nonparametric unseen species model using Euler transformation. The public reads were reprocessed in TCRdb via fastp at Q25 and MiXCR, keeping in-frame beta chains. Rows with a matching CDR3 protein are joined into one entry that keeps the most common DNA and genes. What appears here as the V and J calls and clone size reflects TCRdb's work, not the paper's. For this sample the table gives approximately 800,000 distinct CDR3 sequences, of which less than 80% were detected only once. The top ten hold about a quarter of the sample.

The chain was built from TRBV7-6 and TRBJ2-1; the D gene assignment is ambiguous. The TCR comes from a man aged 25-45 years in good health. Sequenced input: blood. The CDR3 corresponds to CASSPVNLGYNEQFF. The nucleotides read TGTGCCAGCAGCCCGGTTAATTTGGGATACAATGAGCAGTTCTTC.